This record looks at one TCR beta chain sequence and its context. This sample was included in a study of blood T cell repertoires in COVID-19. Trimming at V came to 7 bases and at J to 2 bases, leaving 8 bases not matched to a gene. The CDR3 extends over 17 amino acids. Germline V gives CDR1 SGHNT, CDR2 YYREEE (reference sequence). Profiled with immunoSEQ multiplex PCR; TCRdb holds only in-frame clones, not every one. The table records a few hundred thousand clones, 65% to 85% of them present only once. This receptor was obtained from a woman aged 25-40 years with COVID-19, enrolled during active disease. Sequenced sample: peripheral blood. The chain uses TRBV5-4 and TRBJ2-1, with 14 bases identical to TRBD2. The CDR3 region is CASPGTSGSGAYNEQFF. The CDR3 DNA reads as TGTGCCAGCCCAGGGACTAGCGGGAGCGGGGCCTACAATGAGCAGTTCTTC.